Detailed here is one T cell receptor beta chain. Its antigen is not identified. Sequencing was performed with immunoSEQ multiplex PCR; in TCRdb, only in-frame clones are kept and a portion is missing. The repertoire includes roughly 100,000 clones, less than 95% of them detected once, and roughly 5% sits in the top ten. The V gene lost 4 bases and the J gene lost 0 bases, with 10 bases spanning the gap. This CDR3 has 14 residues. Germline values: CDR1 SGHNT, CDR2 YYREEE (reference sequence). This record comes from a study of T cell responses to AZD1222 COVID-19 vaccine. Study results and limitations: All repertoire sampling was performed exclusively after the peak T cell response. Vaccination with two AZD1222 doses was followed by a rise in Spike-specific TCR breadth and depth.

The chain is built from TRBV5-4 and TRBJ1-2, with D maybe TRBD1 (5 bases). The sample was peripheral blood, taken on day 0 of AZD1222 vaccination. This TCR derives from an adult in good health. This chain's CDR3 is CASSAWGANYGYTF. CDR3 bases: TGTGCCAGCAGCGCGTGGGGGGCTAACTATGGCTACACCTTC.